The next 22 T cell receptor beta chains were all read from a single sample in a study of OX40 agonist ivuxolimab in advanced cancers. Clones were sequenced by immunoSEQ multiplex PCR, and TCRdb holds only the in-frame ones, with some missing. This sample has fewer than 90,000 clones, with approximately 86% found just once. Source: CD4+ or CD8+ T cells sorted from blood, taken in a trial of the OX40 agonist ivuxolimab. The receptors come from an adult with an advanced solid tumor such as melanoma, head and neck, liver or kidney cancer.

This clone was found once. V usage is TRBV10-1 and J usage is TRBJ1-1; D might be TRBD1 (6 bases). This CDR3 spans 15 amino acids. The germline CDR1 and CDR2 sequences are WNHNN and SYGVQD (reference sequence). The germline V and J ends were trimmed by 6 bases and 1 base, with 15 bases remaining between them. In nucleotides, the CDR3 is TGCGCCAGCAGAAAAACTACGGACAGGAACACTGAAGCTTTCTTT. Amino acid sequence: CASRKTTDRNTEAFF.

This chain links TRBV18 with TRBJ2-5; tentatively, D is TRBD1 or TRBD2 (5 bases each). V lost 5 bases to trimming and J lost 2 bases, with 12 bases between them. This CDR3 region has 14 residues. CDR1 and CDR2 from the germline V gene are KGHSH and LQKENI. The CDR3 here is CASSGTHEQETQYF. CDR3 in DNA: TGTGCCAGCTCAGGGACCCACGAGCAAGAGACCCAGTACTTC.

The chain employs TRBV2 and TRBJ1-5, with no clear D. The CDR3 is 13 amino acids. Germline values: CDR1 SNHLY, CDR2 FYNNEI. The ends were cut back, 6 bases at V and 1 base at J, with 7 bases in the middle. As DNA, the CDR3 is TGTGCCAGCAGCACATTGAGCAATCAGCCCCAGCATTTT. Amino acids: CASSTLSNQPQHF.

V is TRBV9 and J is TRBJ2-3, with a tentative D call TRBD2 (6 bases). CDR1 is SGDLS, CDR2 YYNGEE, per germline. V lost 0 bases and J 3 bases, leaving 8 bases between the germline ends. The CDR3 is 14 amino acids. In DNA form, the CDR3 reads TGTGCCAGCAGCGTAGAACTAGCAACAGATACGCAGTATTTT. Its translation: CASSVELATDTQYF.

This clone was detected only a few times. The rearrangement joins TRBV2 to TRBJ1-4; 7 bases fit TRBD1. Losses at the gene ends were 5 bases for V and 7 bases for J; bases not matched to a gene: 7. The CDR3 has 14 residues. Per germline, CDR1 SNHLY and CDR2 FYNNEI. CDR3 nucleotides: TGTGCCAGCAGTTTACAGGGGAGGGGTGAAAAACTGTTTTTT. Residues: CASSLQGRGEKLFF.

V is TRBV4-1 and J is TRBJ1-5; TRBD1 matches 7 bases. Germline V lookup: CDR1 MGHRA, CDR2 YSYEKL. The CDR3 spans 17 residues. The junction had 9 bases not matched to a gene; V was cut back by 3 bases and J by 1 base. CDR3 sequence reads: CASSQTRQGGSNQPQHF. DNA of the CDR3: TGCGCCAGCAGCCAGACCCGACAGGGCGGGAGCAATCAGCCCCAGCATTTT.

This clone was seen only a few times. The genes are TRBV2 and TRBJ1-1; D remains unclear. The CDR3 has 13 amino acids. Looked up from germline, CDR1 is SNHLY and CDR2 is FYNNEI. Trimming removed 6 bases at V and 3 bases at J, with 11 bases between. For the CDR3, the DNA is TGTGCCAGCAGCCCCGAGGTTGACACTGAAGCTTTCTTT. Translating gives CASSPEVDTEAFF. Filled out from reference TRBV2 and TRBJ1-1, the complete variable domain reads EPEVTQTPSHQVTQMGQEVILRCVPISNHLYFYWYRQILGQKVEFLVSFYNNEISEKSEIFDDQFSVERPDGSNFTLKIRSTKLEDSAMYFCASSPEVDTEAFFGQGTRLTVV.

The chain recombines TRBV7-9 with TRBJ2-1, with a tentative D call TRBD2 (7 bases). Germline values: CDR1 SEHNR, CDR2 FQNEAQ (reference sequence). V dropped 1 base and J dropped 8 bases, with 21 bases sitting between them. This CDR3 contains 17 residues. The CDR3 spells CASSLGPGAGEVDEQFF. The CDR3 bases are TGTGCCAGCAGCTTAGGGCCAGGGGCGGGAGAAGTCGATGAGCAGTTCTTC.

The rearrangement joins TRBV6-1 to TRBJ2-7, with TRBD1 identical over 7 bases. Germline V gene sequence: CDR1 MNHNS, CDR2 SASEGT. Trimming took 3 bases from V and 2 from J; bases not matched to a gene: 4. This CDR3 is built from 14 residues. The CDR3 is CASSDQGQTYEQYF. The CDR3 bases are TGTGCCAGCAGTGACCAGGGACAGACCTACGAGCAGTACTTC.

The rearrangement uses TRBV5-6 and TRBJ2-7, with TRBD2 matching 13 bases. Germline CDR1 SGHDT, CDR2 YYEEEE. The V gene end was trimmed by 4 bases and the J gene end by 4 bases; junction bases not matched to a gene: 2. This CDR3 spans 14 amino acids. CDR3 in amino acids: CASSKTSGRYEQYF. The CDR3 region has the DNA TGTGCCAGCAGCAAGACTAGCGGGAGGTACGAGCAGTACTTC.

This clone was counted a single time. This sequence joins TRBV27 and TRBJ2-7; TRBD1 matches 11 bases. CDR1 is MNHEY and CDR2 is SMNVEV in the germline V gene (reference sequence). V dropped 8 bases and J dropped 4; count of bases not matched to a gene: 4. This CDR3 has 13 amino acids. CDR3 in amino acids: CASGQGALYEQYF. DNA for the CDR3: TGTGCCAGCGGACAGGGGGCGCTTTACGAGCAGTACTTC.

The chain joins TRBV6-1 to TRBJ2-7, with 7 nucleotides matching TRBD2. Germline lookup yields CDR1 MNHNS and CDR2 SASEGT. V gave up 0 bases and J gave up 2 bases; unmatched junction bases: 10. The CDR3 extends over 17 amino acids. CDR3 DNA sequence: TGTGCCAGCAGTGAAGCTGGGCTAGCGGACCAAACCTACGAGCAGTACTTC. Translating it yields CASSEAGLADQTYEQYF.

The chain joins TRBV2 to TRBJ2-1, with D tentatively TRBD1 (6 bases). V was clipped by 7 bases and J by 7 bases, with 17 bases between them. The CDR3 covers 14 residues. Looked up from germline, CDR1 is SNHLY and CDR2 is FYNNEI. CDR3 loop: CASIIEQGDNEQFF. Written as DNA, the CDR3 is TGTGCCAGCATAATCGAACAGGGCGATAATGAGCAGTTCTTC.

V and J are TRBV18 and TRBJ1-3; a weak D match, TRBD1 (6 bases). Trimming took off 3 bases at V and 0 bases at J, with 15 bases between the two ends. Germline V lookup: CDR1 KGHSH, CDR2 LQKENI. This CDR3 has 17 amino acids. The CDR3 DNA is TGTGCCAGCTCACCCGGCCAGGGGATAACCTCTGGAAACACCATATATTTT. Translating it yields CASSPGQGITSGNTIYF.

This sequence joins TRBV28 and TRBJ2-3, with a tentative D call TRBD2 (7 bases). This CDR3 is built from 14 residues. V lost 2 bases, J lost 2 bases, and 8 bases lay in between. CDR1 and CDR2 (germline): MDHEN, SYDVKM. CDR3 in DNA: TGTGCCAGCAGTTTAGGGGGGGCCACAGATACGCAGTATTTT. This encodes CASSLGGATDTQYF.

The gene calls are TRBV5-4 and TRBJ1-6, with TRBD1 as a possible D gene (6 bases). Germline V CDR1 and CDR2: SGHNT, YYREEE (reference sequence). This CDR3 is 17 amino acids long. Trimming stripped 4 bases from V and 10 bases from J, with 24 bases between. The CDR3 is CASSAKSAGKTGSPLHF. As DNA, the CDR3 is TGTGCCAGCAGCGCGAAATCTGCCGGGAAAACAGGGTCACCCCTCCACTTT.

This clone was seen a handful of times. The CDR3 spells CASRTAPNTGELFF. In DNA, the CDR3 is TGTGCCAGCAGGACAGCTCCTAACACCGGGGAGCTGTTTTTT. The chain uses TRBV6-1 and TRBJ2-2; TRBD1 is a possible D gene (5 bases). V dropped 6 bases and J dropped 2 bases, with 10 bases sitting between them. Germline V gives CDR1 MNHNS, CDR2 SASEGT. The length of the CDR3 is 14 residues.

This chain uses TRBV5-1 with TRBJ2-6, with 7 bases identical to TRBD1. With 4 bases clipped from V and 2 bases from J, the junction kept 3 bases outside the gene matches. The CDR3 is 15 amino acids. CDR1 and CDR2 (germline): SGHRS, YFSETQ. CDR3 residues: CASSEQGAGANVLTF. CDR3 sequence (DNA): TGCGCCAGCAGCGAGCAGGGGGCTGGGGCCAACGTCCTGACTTTC.

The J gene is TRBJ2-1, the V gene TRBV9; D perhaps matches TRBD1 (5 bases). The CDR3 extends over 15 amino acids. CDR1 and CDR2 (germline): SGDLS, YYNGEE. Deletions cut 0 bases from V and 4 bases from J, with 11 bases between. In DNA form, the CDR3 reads TGTGCCAGCAGCGTAGTAGGGGAAAAGTACAATGAGCAGTTCTTC. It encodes CASSVVGEKYNEQFF.

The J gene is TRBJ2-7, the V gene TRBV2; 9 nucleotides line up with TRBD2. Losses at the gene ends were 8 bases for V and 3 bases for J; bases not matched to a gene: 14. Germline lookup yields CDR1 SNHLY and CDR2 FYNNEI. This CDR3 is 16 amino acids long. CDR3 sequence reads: CASPAEGLAGNYEQYF. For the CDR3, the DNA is TGTGCCAGCCCCGCGGAGGGGCTAGCGGGAAACTACGAGCAGTACTTC.

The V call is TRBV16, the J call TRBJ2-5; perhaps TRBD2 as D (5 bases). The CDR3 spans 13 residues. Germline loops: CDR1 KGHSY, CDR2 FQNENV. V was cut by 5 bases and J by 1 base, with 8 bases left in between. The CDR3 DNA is TGTGCCAGCAGCACGGGGAGCCAAGAGACCCAGTACTTC. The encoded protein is CASSTGSQETQYF.

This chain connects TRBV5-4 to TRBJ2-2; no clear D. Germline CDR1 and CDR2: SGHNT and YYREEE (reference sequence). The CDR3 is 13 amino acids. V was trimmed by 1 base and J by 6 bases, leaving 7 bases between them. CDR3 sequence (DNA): TGTGCCAGCAGCTTGAGTGCATCCGGGGAGCTGTTTTTT. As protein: CASSLSASGELFF.